The 15 T cell receptor beta chains reported below all come from one sample, sequenced in a study of spatial heterogeneity in lung cancer. Sample time point: sample taken at primary tumor resection. Study-level findings and limits: The study found that expanded intratumoral alpha and beta TCR counts tracked tumor mutation counts.

TCRdb re-called the 5' RACE reads through MiXCR, storing one row per CDR3 protein. The sample lists approximately 4,900 distinct CDR3 sequences, less than 15% seen once, with over 9.5% in the top ten. These receptors are not linked to any known antigen. The sample consisted of lung tumor tissue, taken at surgery. The source is a female donor with early-stage non-small cell lung cancer.

The rearrangement joins TRBV5-6 to TRBJ2-3, with D maybe TRBD2 (5 bases). This CDR3 is built from 15 residues. Germline lookup yields CDR1 SGHDT and CDR2 YYEEEE. V was trimmed by 2 bases and J by 3 bases, leaving 13 bases between them. For the CDR3, the DNA is TGTGCCAGCAGCTTATTTCAGAGGGATACAGATACGCAGTATTTT. Encoded protein: CASSLFQRDTDTQYF.

The chain links TRBV11-2 to TRBJ2-3; TRBD1 might be the D (6 bases). The germline V gene has CDR1 SGHAT and CDR2 FQNNGV. There are 15 residues in the CDR3. V lost 6 bases, J lost 0 bases, and 13 bases lay in between. CDR3 sequence: CASSQGGRSTDTQYF. CDR3 DNA sequence: TGTGCCAGCAGTCAAGGGGGTCGGAGCACAGATACGCAGTATTTT.

This clonotype was seen many times. In DNA, the CDR3 is TGTGCCAGCTACAACTACAATGAGCAGTTCTTC. Residues: CASYNYNEQFF. The rearrangement joins TRBV2 to TRBJ2-1, with no clear D. Germline CDR1 is SNHLY and CDR2 is FYNNEI. The CDR3 totals 11 residues. V lost 8 bases and J 3 bases, leaving 5 bases between the germline ends.

The rearrangement links TRBV6-5 to TRBJ2-7; D unresolved. Deletions cut 0 bases from V and 2 bases from J, with 8 bases between. Germline assignment: CDR1 MNHEY and CDR2 SVGAGI. CDR3 length: 14 amino acids. CDR3 residues: CASSYSKQTYEQYF. The CDR3 DNA sequence: TGTGCCAGCAGTTACTCGAAGCAGACCTACGAGCAGTACTTC.

By its share, this clonotype is medium-sized. The chain employs TRBV6-6 and TRBJ2-5; D gene unclear. Looked up from germline, CDR1 is MNHNY and CDR2 is SVGAGI (reference sequence). V gave up 4 bases and J gave up 0 bases, with 6 bases separating them. The length of the CDR3 is 13 residues. The CDR3, as DNA: TGTGCCAGCAGTTCTCGACACCAAGAGACCCAGTACTTC. This sequence encodes CASSSRHQETQYF.

This clonotype was picked up many times. This sequence joins TRBV12-3 or TRBV12-4 and TRBJ2-1; D may match TRBD1 or TRBD2 (7 bases each). The CDR3 contains 14 residues. V lost 1 base and J 7 bases, leaving 11 bases between the germline ends. The CDR3 DNA is TGTGCCAGCAGTTTAGTTCAGGGGGGGAATGAGCAGTTCTTC. Its translation: CASSLVQGGNEQFF.

This clonotype rates as medium-sized (0.01 to 0.1%). This chain uses TRBV6-1 with TRBJ2-5; D gene uncertain. This CDR3 contains 12 residues. Trimming left V 3 bases short and J 9 bases short, with 11 bases between. Germline CDR1 and CDR2: MNHNS and SASEGT. CDR3 loop: CASSDGDPPQYF. The CDR3 bases are TGTGCCAGCAGTGATGGGGATCCCCCCCAGTACTTC.

This clonotype came up many times. The chain employs TRBV20-1 and TRBJ2-7, with D possibly matching TRBD1 (5 bases). The CDR3 consists of 13 residues. V was trimmed by 5 bases and J by 5 bases, leaving 16 bases between them. Germline V lookup: CDR1 DFQATT, CDR2 SNEGSKA (reference sequence). The CDR3 here is CSAARLRVHEQYF. CDR3 nucleotide sequence: TGCAGTGCTGCTCGACTCAGGGTCCACGAGCAGTACTTC.

This clonotype is deemed medium-sized (0.01 to 0.1%). The V call is TRBV7-9, the J call TRBJ2-7; D call uncertain. The ends were cut back, 1 base at V and 0 bases at J, with 7 bases in the middle. Germline CDR1 is SEHNR and CDR2 is FQNEAQ (reference sequence). This CDR3 spans 14 amino acids. For the CDR3, the DNA is TGTGCCAGCAGCTTAGAGGGCAGCTCCTACGAGCAGTACTTC. Translating it yields CASSLEGSSYEQYF.

This clonotype is classed as medium-sized. The CDR3 DNA follows: TGTGCCAGCAGTAACAATCCCGGGACAGGGAACACTGAAGCTTTCTTT. Encoded protein: CASSNNPGTGNTEAFF. This chain joins TRBV6-6 and TRBJ1-1; 8 bases are shared with TRBD1. Germline V gives CDR1 MNHNY, CDR2 SVGAGI (reference sequence). CDR3 length equals 16 residues. V shed 5 bases and J 1 base; nucleotides not matched to a gene: 9.

This clonotype is classed as medium-sized. The chain employs TRBV7-2 and TRBJ2-7; 9 bases are a match to TRBD1. Per germline, CDR1 SGHTA and CDR2 FQGNSA. J gave up 7 bases and V 3 bases, and 7 bases lay outside the gene matches. This CDR3 has 14 residues. CDR3 region: CASSFRTGASEQYF. The CDR3 coding sequence is TGTGCCAGCAGCTTCCGGACAGGGGCAAGTGAGCAGTACTTC.

By its share, this clonotype is medium-sized. The V call is TRBV23-1, the J call TRBJ1-5; D remains unclear. TRBV23-1 is an ORF for which the function is uncertain. The V gene lost 7 bases and the J gene lost 2 bases, with 12 bases spanning the gap. CDR3 length equals 14 residues. CDR3 nucleotides: TGCGCCAGCACTTCCCTAGCGGGCAATCAGCCCCAGCATTTT. It codes for CASTSLAGNQPQHF.

This clonotype is categorized as medium-sized. The chain links TRBV20-1 to TRBJ2-7, with 10 bases aligning to TRBD2. Germline V gene data show CDR1 as DFQATT and CDR2 as SNEGSKA (reference sequence). Trimming at V came to 3 bases and at J to 4 bases, leaving 6 bases not matched to a gene. This CDR3 has 14 amino acids. The CDR3 DNA reads TGCAGTGCTAGCTTTAGCGGGGGGTTGTACGAGCAGTACTTC. Its translation: CSASFSGGLYEQYF.

The chain uses TRBV28 and TRBJ2-1, with a tentative D call TRBD2 (6 bases). Per germline, CDR1 MDHEN and CDR2 SYDVKM. V dropped 1 base and J dropped 6 bases, with 7 bases sitting between them. CDR3 size: 13 residues. The CDR3 nucleotides are TGTGCCAGCAGTTTATTCGGGGGCAATGAGCAGTTCTTC. It codes for CASSLFGGNEQFF.

This clonotype came up a few times. In DNA form, the CDR3 reads TGTGCCAGCAGCCTGACAGTTAGCAATCAGCCCCAGCATTTT. This codes for CASSLTVSNQPQHF. The genes are TRBV28 and TRBJ1-5, with a weak D call TRBD1 (5 bases). Germline-derived CDR1 and CDR2 are MDHEN and SYDVKM. This CDR3 is 14 amino acids long. V lost 6 bases to trimming and J lost 0 bases, with 9 bases between them.